Shown below are 31 T cell receptor beta chains from a single sample sequenced in a study of blood T cell repertoires in COVID-19. Generated by immunoSEQ multiplex PCR, the TCRdb table keeps only in-frame clones and is missing some. The sample holds 50,000 to 75,000 clones, around 77% seen once. Sequenced material: peripheral blood. The receptors here all came from a man of 80 years or more with active or convalescent COVID-19.

V usage is TRBV7-9 and J usage is TRBJ2-4; D is uncertain. V lost 1 base to trimming and J lost 7 bases, with 11 bases between them. This CDR3 is 14 amino acids long. Per the germline V gene, CDR1 is SEHNR and CDR2 is FQNEAQ (reference sequence). Here the CDR3 DNA reads TGTGCCAGCAGCTTAGGAGGTGGTAGTAACATTCAGTACTTC. Translating it yields CASSLGGGSNIQYF.

The chain couples TRBV5-3 to TRBJ2-3, with TRBD1 matching over 9 bases. TRBV5-3 is given ORF status, its function remaining uncertain. J lost 6 bases, V lost 5 bases, and 10 bases had no gene match. This CDR3 is 15 amino acids long. This chain's CDR3 is CARRYRDRVYDTQYF. In nucleotides, the CDR3 is TGTGCCAGAAGATACCGGGACAGGGTCTATGATACGCAGTATTTT.

The table lists this clone with a few counts. The chain has TRBV5-6 and TRBJ2-5, with D possibly being TRBD2 (7 bases). CDR3 size: 18 residues. Trimming removed 2 bases from V and 2 bases from J, with 22 bases in between. Germline loops: CDR1 SGHDT, CDR2 YYEEEE. The CDR3 bases are TGTGCCAGCAGCTTCTTTTCTGGATTTGGGGGGGCTCAAGAGACCCAGTACTTC. As protein: CASSFFSGFGGAQETQYF. The full variable domain, completed using reference TRBV5-6 and TRBJ2-5, is DAGVTQSPTHLIKTRGQQVTLRCSPKSGHDTVSWYQQALGQGPQFIFQYYEEEERQRGNFPDRFSGHQFPNYSSELNVNALLLGDSALYLCASSFFSGFGGAQETQYFGPGTRLLVL.

The V and J genes are TRBV19 and TRBJ1-5; TRBD1 matches at 7 bases. The CDR3 sequence is 15 residues long. Trimming took 7 bases from V and 1 from J; bases not matched to a gene: 7. Germline CDR1 is LNHDA and CDR2 is SQIVND (reference sequence). Written as DNA, the CDR3 is TGTGCCAGTACCCCAGGGGGAAGAAGCAATCAGCCCCAGCATTTT. Translating it yields CASTPGGRSNQPQHF.

This clone was recorded only once. The rearrangement links TRBV5-1 to TRBJ1-2, with 7 bases matching TRBD1. Germline CDR1 and CDR2: SGHRS and YFSETQ. The CDR3 runs to 14 residues. Unmatched junction bases numbered 3, after V lost 4 bases and J lost 0 bases. CDR3 coding DNA: TGCGCCAGCAGCGAAGGGACAGCTAACTATGGCTACACCTTC. Encoded protein: CASSEGTANYGYTF.

The rearrangement joins TRBV19 to TRBJ2-1; TRBD2 matches at 7 bases. The germline V gene encodes CDR1 LNHDA and CDR2 SQIVND (reference sequence). J lost 6 bases, V lost 5 bases, and 4 bases had no gene match. This CDR3 spans 13 amino acids. The CDR3 here is CASSVGGSNEQFF. The CDR3 DNA sequence: TGTGCCAGTAGTGTGGGGGGGTCCAATGAGCAGTTCTTC.

The V and J genes are TRBV10-1 and TRBJ1-2, with 9 bases lining up with TRBD1. CDR3 size: 13 residues. Germline V gene sequence: CDR1 WNHNN, CDR2 SYGVQD (reference sequence). With 4 bases clipped from V and 8 bases from J, the junction kept 5 bases outside the gene matches. In DNA, the CDR3 is TGCGCCAGCAGTGCCGGGACAGGGATCGGCTACACCTTC. It specifies CASSAGTGIGYTF.

This chain connects TRBV25-1 to TRBJ2-2; D possibly corresponds to TRBD2 (6 bases). The CDR3 has 15 amino acids. Per the germline V gene, CDR1 is MGHDK and CDR2 is SYGVNS. The V and J ends lost 9 bases and 6 bases respectively, with 20 bases between them. In DNA, the CDR3 is TGTGCCAGTGGGACTTCCGTCGGCGTCCCCGGGGAGCTGTTTTTT. It yields the protein CASGTSVGVPGELFF.

This chain links TRBV9 with TRBJ1-4; D may be TRBD1 (5 bases). With 0 bases removed from V and 4 bases from J, the gap between germline ends came to 7 bases. The CDR3 is made up of 14 amino acids. From germline, CDR1 is SGDLS and CDR2 YYNGEE. The CDR3 nucleotides are TGTGCCAGCAGCGTAGGGGGCCATAATGAAAAACTGTTTTTT. Amino acid sequence: CASSVGGHNEKLFF.

The chain carries TRBV7-8 and TRBJ2-3; possible D gene TRBD1, 6 bases. V shed 1 base and J shed 2 bases, with 10 bases lying between them. CDR1 is SGHVS, CDR2 FQNEAQ, per germline. CDR3 length: 15 residues. CDR3 residues: CASSLVQGITDTQYF. The CDR3, as DNA: TGTGCCAGCAGCTTAGTTCAGGGGATCACAGATACGCAGTATTTT.

This chain joins TRBV6-5 and TRBJ2-7; 10 nucleotides line up with TRBD2. Germline loops: CDR1 MNHEY, CDR2 SVGAGI. V lost 6 bases, J lost 3 bases, and 8 bases stayed unmatched. This CDR3 region has 15 residues. The CDR3 sequence is CASRRSGGASYEQYF. The CDR3 DNA sequence: TGTGCCAGCAGGAGGAGCGGGGGGGCCAGCTACGAGCAGTACTTC.

The chain joins TRBV10-3 to TRBJ2-3, with 11 positions matching TRBD2. This CDR3 has 18 amino acids. Germline V CDR1 and CDR2: ENHRY, SYGVKD. V lost 0 bases to trimming and J lost 0 bases; unmatched junction nucleotides: 5. The chain's CDR3 is CAISESGTSGYSTDTQYF. CDR3 in DNA: TGTGCCATCAGTGAGTCTGGGACTAGCGGATACAGCACAGATACGCAGTATTTT.

The chain employs TRBV19 and TRBJ1-3; D unresolved. Trimming cost V 10 bases and J 0 bases, with 16 bases left between them. This CDR3 contains 15 residues. Germline loops: CDR1 LNHDA, CDR2 SQIVND (reference sequence). The CDR3 DNA reads as TGTGCCACGCGGGCCGGGCTGCACTCTGGAAACACCATATATTTT. It specifies CATRAGLHSGNTIYF.

The gene calls are TRBV27 and TRBJ2-2; 9 nucleotides agree with TRBD2. This CDR3 contains 17 residues. Germline values: CDR1 MNHEY, CDR2 SMNVEV (reference sequence). J lost 7 bases, V lost 0 bases, and 9 bases had no gene match. In DNA, the CDR3 is TGTGCCAGCAGTTTATCCCTACGCGGGAGGGCCGGCGGGGAGCTGTTTTTT. This codes for CASSLSLRGRAGGELFF.

This clone appeared a few times. The rearrangement links TRBV6-2 or TRBV6-3 to TRBJ2-1, with 10 bases identical to TRBD2. Germline V gene data show CDR1 as MNHEY and CDR2 as SVGEGT. V lost 4 bases to trimming and J lost 9 bases; unmatched junction nucleotides: 12. The CDR3 has 16 amino acids. CDR3 DNA sequence: TGTGCCAGCAGTTCCCCGCTAGCGGGAGTGTATTTTGAGCAGTTCTTC. It is translated as CASSSPLAGVYFEQFF.

This clone appeared many times. This chain uses TRBV10-1 with TRBJ1-6; 7 positions match TRBD1. Trimming cost V 0 bases and J 10 bases; bases outside gene matches: 3. The CDR3 extends over 14 amino acids. The germline V gene has CDR1 WNHNN and CDR2 SYGVQD (reference sequence). DNA of the CDR3: TGCGCCAGCAGTGAGTCGGGACAGCTATCACCCCTCCACTTT. Its translation is CASSESGQLSPLHF.

The CDR3 DNA follows: TGTGCCAGTAGTATCTTTACAGGGACGAACACCGGGGAGCTGTTTTTT. Translation gives CASSIFTGTNTGELFF. V and J are TRBV19 and TRBJ2-2; D perhaps matches TRBD1 (6 bases). The CDR3 runs to 16 residues. V lost 3 bases and J 0 bases, leaving 11 bases between the germline ends. Germline loops: CDR1 LNHDA, CDR2 SQIVND (reference sequence).

The chain recombines TRBV6-6 with TRBJ1-2; 11 nucleotides agree with TRBD1. CDR1 is MNHNY and CDR2 is SVGAGI in the germline V gene (reference sequence). The ends lost 8 bases at V and 4 bases at J; junction bases unmatched: 6. The CDR3 has 14 amino acids. The CDR3 reads CASAGQGAGYGYTF. In DNA form, the CDR3 reads TGTGCCAGCGCCGGACAGGGGGCTGGCTATGGCTACACCTTC.

The CDR3 nucleotides are TGCGCCAGCAGCGACGAGACAGGGTTTGGAGGAGAGACCCAGTACTTC. The encoded protein is CASSDETGFGGETQYF. V usage is TRBV5-1 and J usage is TRBJ2-5; the match to TRBD1 covers 7 bases. The CDR3 is 16 amino acids. CDR1 and CDR2 (germline): SGHRS, YFSETQ. After removal of 4 bases from V and 4 bases from J, the junction contained 13 bases not matched to a gene.

This clone was detected only a few times. The chain couples TRBV19 to TRBJ1-1; D possibly corresponds to TRBD1 (6 bases). Germline V gene lookup returns CDR1 LNHDA and CDR2 SQIVND (reference sequence). The V end lost 6 bases, the J end lost 1 base, and 15 bases lay between the germline ends. The CDR3 totals 15 residues. The CDR3 reads CASRPQTGSNTEAFF. The DNA of the CDR3 is TGTGCCAGTAGACCTCAGACAGGATCGAACACTGAAGCTTTCTTT. Full variable domain (outside the CDR3, taken from reference TRBV19 and TRBJ1-1): DGGITQSPKYLFRKEGQNVTLSCEQNLNHDAMYWYRQDPGQGLRLIYYSQIVNDFQKGDIAEGYSVSREKKESFPLTVTSAQKNPTAFYLCASRPQTGSNTEAFFGQGTRLTVV.

About this clone itself: At one end the junction does not follow the germline gene, possibly because of a read error. The J gene is TRBJ2-1, the V gene TRBV18; D might be TRBD1 or TRBD2, each matching 7 bases. This CDR3 comprises 12 residues. Germline CDR1 is KGHSH and CDR2 is LQKENI. The CDR3 bases are TGCGCCAGCTCACCAGGGGGGGGAGAGCAGTTCTTC. Amino acids: CASSPGGGEQFF. The variable domain in full, completed from reference TRBV18 and TRBJ2-1, reads NAGVMQNPRHLVRRRGQEARLRCSPMKGHSHVYWYRQLPEEGLKFMVYLQKENIIDESGMPKERFSAEFPKEGPSILRIQQVVRGDSAAYFCASSPGGGEQFFGPGTRLTVL.

The chain has TRBV9 and TRBJ2-7, with TRBD1 as a possible D gene (6 bases). V was clipped by 4 bases and J by 0 bases, with 11 bases between them. Per germline, CDR1 SGDLS and CDR2 YYNGEE. This CDR3 contains 14 residues. This CDR3 reads CASSKTGFSYEQYF. The CDR3 nucleotides are TGTGCCAGCAGCAAAACAGGGTTCTCCTACGAGCAGTACTTC.

The chain combines TRBV10-3 with TRBJ1-1, with 7 bases lining up with TRBD1. Per germline, CDR1 ENHRY and CDR2 SYGVKD. CDR3 length equals 17 residues. Trimming removed 4 bases from V and 0 bases from J; junction bases left unmatched: 11. The CDR3 DNA reads TGTGCCATCAGTGGAACCAGGGGGACAGATTTGAACACTGAAGCTTTCTTT. This sequence encodes CAISGTRGTDLNTEAFF.

The chain is built from TRBV7-6 and TRBJ1-1; TRBD1 matches at 9 bases. With V trimmed by 5 bases and J by 0 bases, 10 bases remained unmatched. The CDR3 runs 17 residues. Germline V gene data show CDR1 as SGHVS and CDR2 as FNYEAQ. CDR3 region: CASSPVPGQGMNTEAFF. DNA of the CDR3: TGTGCCAGCAGCCCAGTCCCGGGACAGGGAATGAACACTGAAGCTTTCTTT. Combining the CDR3 with reference TRBV7-6 and TRBJ1-1 gives the whole variable domain GAGVSQSPRYKVTKRGQDVALRCDPISGHVSLYWYRQALGQGPEFLTYFNYEAQQDKSGLPNDRFSAERPEGSISTLTIQRTEQRDSAMYRCASSPVPGQGMNTEAFFGQGTRLTVV.

J is TRBJ2-3 and V is TRBV3-1 (or the pseudogene TRBV3-2); TRBD2 matches 8 bases. The J segment lost 1 base and the V segment lost 0 bases, leaving 6 bases of the junction unmatched. Germline CDR1 is LGHDT and CDR2 is YNNKEL (reference sequence). The CDR3 has 17 amino acids. The CDR3 is CASSQDYGGARTDTQYF. The CDR3 DNA reads as TGTGCCAGCAGCCAAGACTACGGGGGGGCTCGCACAGATACGCAGTATTTT.

This clone was found many times. The genes are TRBV7-8 and TRBJ2-7, with no clear D. CDR1 SGHVS and CDR2 FQNEAQ come from the germline V gene. V lost 3 bases and J lost 3, with 15 bases in between. The CDR3 contains 15 residues. The CDR3 DNA follows: TGTGCCAGCAGCTTTGCTCTGGGCCAAATCTACGAGCAGTACTTC. This translates into CASSFALGQIYEQYF.

CDR3 nucleotide sequence: TGTGCCAGTAGCCGGGACTCCGGGGAGACCCAGTACTTC. Amino acids: CASSRDSGETQYF. This chain connects TRBV19 to TRBJ2-5; D possibly corresponds to TRBD2 (6 bases). V was clipped by 6 bases and J by 5 bases, with 13 bases between them. The CDR3 length is 13 residues. CDR1 and CDR2 (germline): LNHDA, SQIVND (reference sequence). The whole variable domain, remainder taken from reference TRBV19 and TRBJ2-5, is DGGITQSPKYLFRKEGQNVTLSCEQNLNHDAMYWYRQDPGQGLRLIYYSQIVNDFQKGDIAEGYSVSREKKESFPLTVTSAQKNPTAFYLCASSRDSGETQYFGPGTRLLVL.

V is TRBV7-3 and J is TRBJ2-5; a possible D gene is TRBD2 (6 bases). The CDR3 consists of 15 residues. CDR1 is SGHTA and CDR2 is FQGTGA in the germline V gene. V gave up 0 bases and J gave up 5 bases, with 13 bases separating them. The CDR3 here is CASSLTYATRETQYF. The CDR3 DNA follows: TGTGCCAGCAGCTTAACATATGCGACTAGGGAGACCCAGTACTTC.

This chain connects TRBV5-1 to TRBJ1-1, with TRBD1 matching over 10 bases. V lost 7 bases, J lost 0 bases, and 9 bases stayed unmatched. This CDR3 has 16 amino acids. Germline V gives CDR1 SGHRS, CDR2 YFSETQ. The CDR3 region is CASSVTGGMLNTEAFF. CDR3 in DNA: TGCGCCAGCTCGGTGACAGGGGGCATGTTGAACACTGAAGCTTTCTTT. Full variable domain (rest looked up from reference TRBV5-1 and TRBJ1-1): KAGVTQTPRYLIKTRGQQVTLSCSPISGHRSVSWYQQTPGQGLQFLFEYFSETQRNKGNFPGRFSGRQFSNSRSEMNVSTLELGDSALYLCASSVTGGMLNTEAFFGQGTRLTVV.

This chain joins TRBV28 and TRBJ1-2; D remains ambiguous. V lost 7 bases, J lost 8 bases, and 20 bases lay in between. This CDR3 has 14 amino acids. Germline lookup yields CDR1 MDHEN and CDR2 SYDVKM. The CDR3 loop is CASIKESRLGGYTF. Here the CDR3 DNA reads TGTGCCAGCATCAAAGAGTCCAGACTCGGGGGCTACACCTTC.

The genes are TRBV3-1 (or the pseudogene TRBV3-2) and TRBJ1-5; D may be TRBD1 (5 bases). This CDR3 is 13 amino acids long. CDR1 is LGHDT and CDR2 is YNNKEL in the germline V gene (reference sequence). V was shortened by 2 bases and J by 6 bases, with 8 bases between the two germline ends. The CDR3 region is CASSQNRLQPQHF. In DNA, the CDR3 is TGTGCCAGCAGCCAAAACAGGCTTCAGCCCCAGCATTTT.